This T cell receptor beta chain was profiled in a study of T cell repertoires in cytomegalovirus infection. A single record per CDR3 protein comes from TCRdb applying MiXCR to the reads. The sample lists 750,000 to 900,000 distinct CDR3 sequences; almost 30% were seen once. In its sample, this clonotype was seen a few times. Antigen unknown. This sample comprised cultured CD8+ T cells from PBMCs, obtained from culture after CMV antigen stimulation. The TCR sequence derives from a human donor in good health (CMV status not recorded). Some clones in this sample may be carry-over from other donors' samples.

CDR3 region: CASSQAQGQGVTDTQYF. CDR3 DNA: TGCGCCAGCAGCCAAGCGCAGGGACAGGGAGTGACAGATACGCAGTATTTT. The chain joins TRBV4-1 to TRBJ2-3; 9 nucleotides line up with TRBD1. Germline CDR1 reads MGHRA; CDR2 reads YSYEKL. Trimming removed 1 base from V and 3 bases from J; junction bases left unmatched: 8. The CDR3 loop spans 17 amino acids.